This TCR beta chain is from a study of cytomegalovirus exposure and HLA in healthy donors listed by TCRdb under 2017. Looking at the study overall: An earlier analysis of roughly 500 of the donors reported 250 to 300 Gb of sequence data and 95 million to 120 million unique TCR beta sequences obtained from some 170 million T cells. The study aimed to test whether signatures of past pathogen exposure could be identified by cataloging public T cell receptors. Genome-wide SNP genotypes for about three fifths of the roughly 670 donors were used in a later genetic analysis, which treated that subset as a discovery cohort. Typing coverage varied by locus: roughly 629-640 donors for A, B, C, DRB1 and DQB1; about 520 for DQA1; nearly 610 for DPA1; roughly 450 for DPB1. An early release covering just under 650 HLA-typed donors comprised 250 to 350 gigabases of sequencing data and tens of millions of unique TCR sequences. The genetic ancestry cluster associated with self-reported Caucasian donors included 81% of the 398 genotyped donors. Rather than using new phenotypic data, the later analysis identified candidate immune exposures from TCR beta sequences and from how often those sequences occurred across donors. To study patterns of TCR occurrence, a later analysis re-analyzed previously published TCR beta repertoires from 500 to 850 donors and added high-resolution HLA genotyping. A separate validation cohort of more than 100 different subjects was used in addition to the roughly 700-subject first cohort. An earlier analysis of approximately 500 of the donors applied high-throughput TCR beta sequencing to assess whether each TCR beta V gene segment acted as functional or pseudogenic. The study used immunosequencing to profile the T cell repertoires of 666 subjects and linked those repertoires to cytomegalovirus serostatus. Roughly five DR-DQ haplotypes were treated as single units for association and clustering because of strong linkage in the cohort. HLA typing included class I and class II loci at four-digit resolution. The study combined high-throughput TCR immunosequencing, statistical association of individual TCRs with disease status, and machine learning to predict cytomegalovirus infection status. All discovery cohort repertoires had been generated on a single sequencing platform. Across 300 to 400 genotyped donors of the cohort, an average of about 240,000 unique TCR beta nucleotide sequences per donor were sequenced, and 15% to 20% of those sequences were non-productive. Alongside the repertoire data, information on donor age, sex, ethnicity and CMV serostatus was compiled.

The study at large found these results: The presence/absence analyses assumed that sequencing depth was roughly uniform across donors, and that assumption may not be true. An association between a missense DCLRE1C variant and V-gene and J-gene trimming of TCR beta chains was found in a later genetic analysis and replicated in an independent cohort. A later analysis found that HLA-associated TCR beta chains were more clonally expanded and had lower generation probabilities than equally common non-associated chains. Only TCR beta chains were sequenced in this cohort, and the absence of alpha or paired-chain data limited detectable features. Assigning TCR associations to individual alleles was difficult when HLA alleles, especially DR and DQ, strongly co-occurred. The only immune exposure information available for the cohort was CMV serostatus. The authors suggested that the approach could potentially be generalized to other disease states and immunological phenotypes. Some IMGT-functional V segments, including TRBV6-2 and TRBV6-3, could not be told apart with the 87-base-pair reads, so those segments were excluded. According to a later genetic analysis, donors in an Asian-associated ancestry cluster had fewer N-insertions in productive TCRs than the roughly 660-donor mean. The classifier was reported to diagnose cytomegalovirus status with high specificity and sensitivity in both the original and validation cohorts. Specific HLA alleles were associated with 15,000 to 20,000 TCR beta sequences at a false discovery rate of 0.05 in a later analysis. The study gave a list of about 160 TCR beta chains associated with cytomegalovirus. Linkage disequilibrium might explain the correlated functional status among segregating V segments, but an unknown experimental factor could not be ruled out. In an earlier analysis of 500 to 650 of the donors, most TCR beta V segments appeared in productive rearrangements about 87% or about 30% of the time, broadly matching IMGT annotations. While some public TCRs were present in many individuals, most TCR sequences turned up only very rarely across donors. Three of the identified cytomegalovirus-associated TCR beta chains were confirmed in vitro to be specific for cytomegalovirus antigens. Because some donors lacked HLA typing at each locus, the association tests relied only on the typed subset. According to a later analysis, TCR association rates differed among HLA loci, with DRB1 alleles showing the most associated TCRs and HLA-C alleles showing the fewest. Because counts were too low, under 20 rarely observed V segments, including chromosome 9 orphons, were left out of the earlier analysis of 587 of the donors. A further reported finding was that TCR beta sequences accurately predicted the HLA-A and HLA-B alleles for most subjects in the first cohort. A cluster of highly shared sequence variants was judged likely to represent a technical artifact of the sequencing pipeline. In a later analysis, most CMV-associated TCR beta chains were found to appear HLA-restricted, with HLA associations seemingly driven largely by CMV exposure. A later analysis reported that several top co-occurrence clusters appeared linked to parvovirus B19, influenza, CMV and Epstein-Barr virus.

The CDR3 numbers 17 residues from cysteine through phenylalanine. Of the read, only the CDR3 DNA is kept; its 51 bases are in frame from base 1. Trimmed from V: 3 bases; trimmed from J: 3 bases; junction bases lacking a gene match: 5. Looking up the germline V gene yields CDR1 SNHLY and CDR2 FYNNEI. This clone has a single count. The antigen it recognizes is unknown. No clone much larger than this one lies a single base away; base qualities are absent. The cohort comprised hundreds of healthy bone marrow donors. At the time of sampling, all cohort members were nominally healthy, though unrecorded immune exposures were likely present. The donor tested CMV seropositive and was one of the 289 seropositive cohort members. Every donor gave a peripheral blood sample, and the peripheral blood mononuclear cells from that sample were used for TCR beta sequencing. Genomic DNA extraction from the blood cell samples was performed with the Qiagen DNeasy Blood Extraction Kit.

The library was prepared using the immunoSEQ multiplex PCR assay. A mixture of 60 forward primers for TCR Vbeta segments and 13 reverse primers for TCR Jbeta segments was used in the multiplex PCR. The CDR3 region of rearranged TCR beta genes was amplified from genomic DNA with a multiplex PCR assay. On the Illumina HiSeq System, the amplified TCR beta libraries were sequenced as 87-base-pair reads. The authors' pipeline ran thus. In a later analysis, some 80 million unique TCR beta chains were counted across the 650 to 700 repertoires, and around 10 million of these chains were shared by at least two donors. Raw reads were error-corrected and collapsed into unique sequences by a nearest-neighbor algorithm in which closely related sequences were merged to remove PCR and sequencing errors. To assign V, D and J gene segments, CDR3 sequences were aligned to IMGT reference sequences. Each retained sequence needed at least a six-nucleotide match to both a V gene segment and a J gene segment. Rearrangements were called productive when the CDR3 lacked stop codons and stayed in frame with V and J; all others were non-productive. CDR3 was defined by IMGT convention, running from the second conserved V-encoded cysteine to the conserved J-encoded phenylalanine. Sequences without an unambiguous match to a single V gene segment were excluded from the earlier analysis of 500 to 700 of the donors. In an earlier analysis of about 590 of the donors, a V segment was called functional when productive rearrangements were above 56.7%, and segregating when the standard deviation between donors exceeded 5%. A statistical classification framework was built for diagnosing cytomegalovirus status from the catalog of TCR beta chain sequences. V and J gene assignment, in a later analysis, came from comparing TCR nucleotide sequences with IMGT/GENE-DB human TR gene sequences. In a later analysis, CDR3 sequences and most-parsimonious VDJ recombination scenarios were assigned using the TCRdist pipeline. In a later analysis, each TCR beta chain was defined by its CDR3 amino acid sequence together with its V-gene family, and reads without a unique V-gene family were excluded. As a way to deal with suspected cross-contamination and a sequencing artifact, a later analysis dropped nearly 600 nucleotide sequences that were highly shared and had low generation probability. In a later analysis, a clonal expansion index was calculated for each public chain from normalized within-repertoire ranks of inferred template counts. In a later analysis, generation probabilities were computed using a VDJ recombination model fitted to out-of-frame rearrangements, and the results were checked against IGoR. In a later analysis, hypergeometric tests were used to score TCR-TCR, TCR-HLA and TCR-CMV co-occurrence, with a repertoire-size bias correction applied to TCR pairs. To estimate false discovery rates, a later analysis permuted the HLA or CMV assignments 20 times. In a later analysis, co-occurring TCRs were grouped with DBSCAN, and TCRdist sequence similarity was added when clustering was performed within HLA-allele-positive subsets. For co-occurrence clustering, repertoires with fewer than 30,000 or more than 120,000 public chains were excluded, along with 5 or 6 repertoires with anomalous nucleotide sharing. TCRdb limited this immuneACCESS table to in-frame rearrangements with V and J called. A share of clones is missing; checked studies link under half to unresolved V genes, and the rest is unexplained. V, J and clone size are taken as reported in that table, and D and trimming were inferred from the DNA itself. Recorded for this sample are some 140,000 clones; 80% of them occurred a single time. Clones ranked in the top ten supply more than 10% of the sample.

The sample taken for sequencing was PBMCs. Recombination connected TRBV2 to TRBJ2-1, and 13 junctional nucleotides match TRBD2. The sequence derives from a man aged 25 to 45 in good health and CMV-seropositive. The DNA sequence reads TGTGCCAGCAGTGACTGGACTAGCGGGAGAGGCTACAATGAGCAGTTCTTC. The translation is CASSDWTSGRGYNEQFF.